Presented here are 23 T cell receptor beta chains from one specimen sequenced in a study of PD-1 blockade in classical Hodgkin lymphoma. Regarding time point: cycle 4 day 1 (C4D1), after more than five weeks of nivolumab. Each and every patient relapsed after autologous stem cell transplantation, and patients got differing brentuximab vedotin exposure. Produced via immunoSEQ multiplex PCR; TCRdb's table is partial and in-frame only. The repertoire holds 80,000 to 100,000 clones, with approximately 94% as singletons. The starting material was peripheral blood mononuclear cells (PBMCs), obtained before the fourth cycle of nivolumab. These receptors were taken from a human donor with classical Hodgkin lymphoma.

This chain connects TRBV27 to TRBJ2-1, with 8 bases lining up with TRBD2. Germline V lookup: CDR1 MNHEY, CDR2 SMNVEV (reference sequence). The junction had 3 bases not matched to a gene; V was cut back by 4 bases and J by 4 bases. The CDR3 has 14 residues. The DNA for the CDR3 is TGTGCCAGCAGTTCGGCTAGCGGGTACAATGAGCAGTTCTTC. This encodes CASSSASGYNEQFF.

This chain connects TRBV19 to TRBJ1-5, with 7 bases identical to TRBD1. Trimming removed 3 bases from V and 1 base from J; junction bases left unmatched: 3. The CDR3 has 15 residues. Germline lookup yields CDR1 LNHDA and CDR2 SQIVND (reference sequence). The CDR3: CASSIDRDSNQPQHF. CDR3 nucleotide sequence: TGTGCCAGTAGTATTGACAGGGACAGCAATCAGCCCCAGCATTTT.

The chain carries TRBV9 and TRBJ2-3; tentatively, D is TRBD2 (5 bases). In germline, CDR1 is SGDLS, CDR2 YYNGEE. Between the trimmed V and J ends, which lost 2 bases and 1 base, there was a span of 8 bases. The CDR3 has 14 residues. The CDR3 DNA is TGTGCCAGCAGCGTCTCGCGGGGCACAGATACGCAGTATTTT. Its protein is CASSVSRGTDTQYF.

The genes are TRBV5-5 and TRBJ1-1; weak D call: TRBD1 (5 bases). Trimming removed 0 bases at V and 3 bases at J, with 9 bases between. The germline V gene encodes CDR1 SGHKS and CDR2 YYEKEE (reference sequence). The CDR3 has 14 amino acids. CDR3 nucleotides: TGTGCCAGCAGCTTGGGACAGTGGGACACTGAAGCTTTCTTT. This sequence encodes CASSLGQWDTEAFF.

This chain connects TRBV27 to TRBJ2-1; D not resolved. This CDR3 comprises 13 residues. CDR1 and CDR2 (germline): MNHEY, SMNVEV (reference sequence). V lost 4 bases, J lost 8 bases, and 12 bases lay in between. The CDR3 region is CASSSLHPHEQFF. The CDR3 DNA reads as TGTGCCAGCAGTTCCCTCCACCCCCATGAGCAGTTCTTC.

This chain uses TRBV28 with TRBJ1-5; no reliable D call. The CDR3 spans 16 residues. Trimming shortened V by 3 bases and J by 7 bases, and 19 bases separated the two germline ends. Germline-derived CDR1 and CDR2 are MDHEN and SYDVKM. DNA for the CDR3: TGTGCCAGCAGTTTGAGGCAGGTCCGGCTTCGACAGCCCCAGCATTTT. Protein sequence: CASSLRQVRLRQPQHF.

The genes are TRBV10-1 and TRBJ2-1; perhaps TRBD2 as D (5 bases). CDR1 and CDR2 from the germline V gene are WNHNN and SYGVQD (reference sequence). The CDR3 is 13 residues long. V lost 2 bases and J 12 bases, leaving 14 bases between the germline ends. The CDR3 region is CASSESGLYMQFF. The DNA of the CDR3 is TGCGCCAGCAGTGAGAGTGGACTGTACATGCAGTTCTTC.

The CDR3 sequence is CASRDRNYGYTF. The DNA of the CDR3 is TGTGCCTCCCGGGACAGGAACTATGGCTACACCTTC. The J gene is TRBJ1-2, the V gene TRBV30; 8 bases fit TRBD1. Trimming at V came to 7 bases and at J to 2 bases, leaving 3 bases not matched to a gene. Germline CDR1 GTSNPN, CDR2 SVGIG (reference sequence). The CDR3 is 12 amino acids. The full variable domain, in which reference TRBV30 and TRBJ1-2 provide the parts outside the CDR3, is SQTIHQWPATLVQPVGSPLSLECTVEGTSNPNLYWYRQAAGRGLQLLFYSVGIGQISSEVPQNLSASRPQDRQFILSSKKLLLSDSGFYLCASRDRNYGYTFGSGTRLTVV.

The chain is built from TRBV6-1 and TRBJ1-1; 7 bases are shared with TRBD1. Per germline, CDR1 MNHNS and CDR2 SASEGT. The CDR3 length is 16 residues. The junction had 9 bases not matched to a gene; V was cut back by 4 bases and J by 1 base. The CDR3 bases are TGTGCCAGCAGTGCCGGACTTCGGACAGGGAACACTGAAGCTTTCTTT. Amino acids: CASSAGLRTGNTEAFF.

The V and J genes are TRBV28 and TRBJ2-3; D is uncertain. From germline, CDR1 is MDHEN and CDR2 SYDVKM. V was shortened by 2 bases and J by 1 base, with 16 bases between the two germline ends. The CDR3 totals 17 residues. CDR3 nucleotide sequence: TGTGCCAGCAGTTTACGCGGCTCCGGTGGGCGCACAGATACGCAGTATTTT. It specifies CASSLRGSGGRTDTQYF.

The chain uses TRBV14 and TRBJ1-1; D not certain. Germline CDR1 SGHDN, CDR2 FVKESK. This CDR3 has 14 amino acids. The V end was cut by 1 base, the J end by 9 bases, with 15 bases between. CDR3 in amino acids: CASSQATPTPQAFF. The DNA for the CDR3 is TGTGCCAGCAGCCAAGCGACCCCGACACCGCAAGCTTTCTTT.

The rearrangement links TRBV29-1 to TRBJ2-2; no definite D call. V was shortened by 7 bases and J by 4 bases, with 13 bases between the two germline ends. CDR1 and CDR2 (germline): SQVTM, ANQGSEA. The CDR3 has 13 amino acids. DNA of the CDR3: TGCAGCGCCCTACGATCCCCCACCGGGGAGCTGTTTTTT. Amino acid sequence: CSALRSPTGELFF.

The chain employs TRBV5-1 and TRBJ2-3, with TRBD1 matching over 9 bases. The CDR3 has 15 amino acids. Germline CDR1 and CDR2: SGHRS and YFSETQ. V trimming: 0 bases; J trimming: 6 bases; junction bases outside the gene matches: 5. The CDR3: CASSLETGGMDTQYF. CDR3 in DNA: TGCGCCAGCAGCTTGGAAACAGGGGGCATGGATACGCAGTATTTT.

V usage is TRBV10-1 and J usage is TRBJ1-1; D ambiguous. Germline V gives CDR1 WNHNN, CDR2 SYGVQD (reference sequence). CDR3 length: 13 residues. V was clipped by 3 bases and J by 5 bases, with 10 bases between them. The CDR3 is CASSDSRWTEAFF. The CDR3 DNA reads as TGCGCCAGCAGTGACTCGCGTTGGACTGAAGCTTTCTTT.

The rearrangement links TRBV28 to TRBJ2-1; D possibly corresponds to TRBD2 (5 bases). V lost 5 bases, J lost 0 bases, and 11 bases lay in between. Germline V gene data show CDR1 as MDHEN and CDR2 as SYDVKM. CDR3 length equals 15 residues. CDR3 bases: TGTGCCAGCAGTGAGGGTGGCGGCTCCTACAATGAGCAGTTCTTC. This translates into CASSEGGGSYNEQFF.

The CDR3, as DNA: TGTGCCAGTAGTATAGATCCCCCGGGACACCCCTCCTACGAGCAGTACTTC. It specifies CASSIDPPGHPSYEQYF. The chain uses TRBV19 and TRBJ2-7; a possible D gene is TRBD1 (6 bases). The CDR3 sequence is 17 residues long. Trimming pared 0 bases from V and 0 bases from J, leaving 15 bases between. Germline CDR1 and CDR2: LNHDA and SQIVND (reference sequence).

This rearrangement joins TRBV28 to TRBJ1-4; TRBD1 is a possible D gene (5 bases). Looked up from germline, CDR1 is MDHEN and CDR2 is SYDVKM. This CDR3 is built from 15 residues. The germline V and J ends were trimmed by 6 bases and 3 bases, with 14 bases remaining between them. The CDR3: CASSHPGGANEKLFF. CDR3 nucleotide sequence: TGTGCCAGCAGCCACCCCGGGGGTGCTAATGAAAAACTGTTTTTT.

The rearrangement links TRBV27 to TRBJ2-5; D may be TRBD2 (6 bases). The CDR3 runs 14 residues. Germline V gene data show CDR1 as MNHEY and CDR2 as SMNVEV (reference sequence). V lost 5 bases and J 1 base, leaving 11 bases between the germline ends. CDR3 nucleotides: TGTGCCAGCAGTACCCGGGGGACCCAAGAGACCCAGTACTTC. It specifies CASSTRGTQETQYF.

The rearrangement joins TRBV9 to TRBJ1-4; D is unclear. This CDR3 has 14 amino acids. Trimming left V 0 bases short and J 0 bases short, with 3 bases between. Germline CDR1 is SGDLS and CDR2 is YYNGEE. CDR3: CASSVDPTNEKLFF. In nucleotides, the CDR3 is TGTGCCAGCAGCGTAGACCCAACTAATGAAAAACTGTTTTTT.

The V and J genes are TRBV7-9 and TRBJ2-1; TRBD2 is a possible D gene (5 bases). The germline V gene encodes CDR1 SEHNR and CDR2 FQNEAQ (reference sequence). The V end was cut by 0 bases, the J end by 8 bases, with 17 bases between. The CDR3 extends over 16 amino acids. CDR3 loop: CASSLAATPLGDEQFF. CDR3 in DNA: TGTGCCAGCAGCTTAGCGGCAACGCCCCTGGGAGATGAGCAGTTCTTC.

The gene calls are TRBV30 and TRBJ1-2, with a weak D call TRBD1 (6 bases). This CDR3 has 12 residues. In germline, CDR1 is GTSNPN, CDR2 SVGIG (reference sequence). The germline V and J ends were trimmed by 1 base and 8 bases, with 11 bases remaining between them. CDR3 sequence: CAWSDRDKGYTF. The DNA of the CDR3 is TGTGCCTGGAGTGATAGGGACAAGGGCTACACCTTC.

This chain connects TRBV13 to TRBJ2-7; perhaps D is TRBD1 or TRBD2 (6 bases each). Between the trimmed V and J ends, which lost 0 bases and 3 bases, there was a span of 9 bases. The CDR3 has 14 residues. The germline V gene encodes CDR1 PRHDT and CDR2 FYEKMQ (reference sequence). CDR3 DNA: TGTGCCAGCAGCTTAGGACAGGGAGGCTACGAGCAGTACTTC. The encoded protein is CASSLGQGGYEQYF. The whole variable domain, filled in from reference TRBV13 and TRBJ2-7, reads AAGVIQSPRHLIKEKRETATLKCYPIPRHDTVYWYQQGPGQDPQFLISFYEKMQSDKGSIPDRFSAQQFSDYHSELNMSSLELGDSALYFCASSLGQGGYEQYFGPGTRLTVT.

This chain joins TRBV28 and TRBJ2-7; D not resolved. The V and J ends lost 3 bases and 2 bases respectively, with 14 bases between them. Germline-derived CDR1 and CDR2 are MDHEN and SYDVKM. The CDR3 loop spans 15 amino acids. The CDR3 region is CASSLGSDLTYEQYF. The CDR3 bases are TGTGCCAGCAGTTTGGGTTCAGACCTTACCTACGAGCAGTACTTC.